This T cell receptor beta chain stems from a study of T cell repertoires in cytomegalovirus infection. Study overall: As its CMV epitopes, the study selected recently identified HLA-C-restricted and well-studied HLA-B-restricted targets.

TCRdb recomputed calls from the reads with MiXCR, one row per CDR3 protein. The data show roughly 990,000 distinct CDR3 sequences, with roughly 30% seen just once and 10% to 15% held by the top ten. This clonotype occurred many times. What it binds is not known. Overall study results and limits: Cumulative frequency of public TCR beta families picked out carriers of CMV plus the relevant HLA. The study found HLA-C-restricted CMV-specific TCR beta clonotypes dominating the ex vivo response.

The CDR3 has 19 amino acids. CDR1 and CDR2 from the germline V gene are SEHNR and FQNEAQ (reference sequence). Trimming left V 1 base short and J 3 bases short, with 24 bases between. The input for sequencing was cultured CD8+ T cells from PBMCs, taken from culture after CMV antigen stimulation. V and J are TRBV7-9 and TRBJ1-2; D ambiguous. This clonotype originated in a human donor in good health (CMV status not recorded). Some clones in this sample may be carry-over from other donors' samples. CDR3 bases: TGTGCCAGCAGCTTAGATTGGGAGCCTCCGGGTTACGGACACTATGGCTACACCTTC. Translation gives CASSLDWEPPGYGHYGYTF.